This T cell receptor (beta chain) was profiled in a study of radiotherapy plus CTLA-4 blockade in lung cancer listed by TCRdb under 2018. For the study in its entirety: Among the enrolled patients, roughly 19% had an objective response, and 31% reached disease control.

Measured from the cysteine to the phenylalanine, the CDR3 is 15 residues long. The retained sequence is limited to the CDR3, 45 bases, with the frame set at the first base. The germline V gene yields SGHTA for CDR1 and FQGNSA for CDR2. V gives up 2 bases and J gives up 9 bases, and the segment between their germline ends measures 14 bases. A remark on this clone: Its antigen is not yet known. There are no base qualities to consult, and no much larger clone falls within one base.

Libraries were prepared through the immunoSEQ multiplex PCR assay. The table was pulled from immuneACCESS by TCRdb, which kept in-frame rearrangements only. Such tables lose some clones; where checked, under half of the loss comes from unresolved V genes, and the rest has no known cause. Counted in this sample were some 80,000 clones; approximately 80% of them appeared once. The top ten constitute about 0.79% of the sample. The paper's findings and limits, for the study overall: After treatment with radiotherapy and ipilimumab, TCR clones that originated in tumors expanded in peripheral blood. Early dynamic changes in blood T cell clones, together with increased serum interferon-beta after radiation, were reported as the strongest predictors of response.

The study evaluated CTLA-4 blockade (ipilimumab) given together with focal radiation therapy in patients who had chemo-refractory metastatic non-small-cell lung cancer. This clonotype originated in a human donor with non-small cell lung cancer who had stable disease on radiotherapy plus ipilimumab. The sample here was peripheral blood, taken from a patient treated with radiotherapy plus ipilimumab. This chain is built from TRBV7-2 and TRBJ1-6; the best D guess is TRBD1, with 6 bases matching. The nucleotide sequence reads TGTGCCAGCAGCTTAAACAGGGATCAGAGTTCACCCCTCCACTTT. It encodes CASSLNRDQSSPLHF.